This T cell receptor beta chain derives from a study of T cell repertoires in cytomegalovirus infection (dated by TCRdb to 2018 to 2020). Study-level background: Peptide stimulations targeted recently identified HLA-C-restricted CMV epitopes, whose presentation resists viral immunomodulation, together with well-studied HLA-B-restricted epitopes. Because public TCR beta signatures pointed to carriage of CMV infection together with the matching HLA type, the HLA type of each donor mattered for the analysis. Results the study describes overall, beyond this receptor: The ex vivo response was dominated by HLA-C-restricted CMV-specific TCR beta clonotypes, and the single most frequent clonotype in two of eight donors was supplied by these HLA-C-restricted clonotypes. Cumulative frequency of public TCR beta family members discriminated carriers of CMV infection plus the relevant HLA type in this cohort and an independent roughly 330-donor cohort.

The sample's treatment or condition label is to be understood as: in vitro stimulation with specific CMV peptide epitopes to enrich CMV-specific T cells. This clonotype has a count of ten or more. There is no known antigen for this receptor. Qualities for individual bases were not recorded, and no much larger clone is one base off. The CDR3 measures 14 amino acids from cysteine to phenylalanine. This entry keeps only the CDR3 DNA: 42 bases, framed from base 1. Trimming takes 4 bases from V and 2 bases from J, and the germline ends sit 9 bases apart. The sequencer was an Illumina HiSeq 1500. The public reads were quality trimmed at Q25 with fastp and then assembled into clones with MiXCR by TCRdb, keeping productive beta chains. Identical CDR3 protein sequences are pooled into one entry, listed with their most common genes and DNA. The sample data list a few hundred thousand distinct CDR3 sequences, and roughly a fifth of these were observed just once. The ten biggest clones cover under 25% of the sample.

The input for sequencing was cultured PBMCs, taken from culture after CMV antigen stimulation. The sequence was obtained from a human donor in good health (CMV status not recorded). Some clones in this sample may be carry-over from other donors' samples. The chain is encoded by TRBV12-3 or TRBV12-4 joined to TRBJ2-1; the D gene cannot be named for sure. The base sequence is TGTGCCAGCAGTTCTGCGGACCCCTACAATGAGCAGTTCTTC. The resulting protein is CASSSADPYNEQFF.